A single sample is the source of the 12 T cell receptor beta chains below, sequenced in a study of OX40 agonist ivuxolimab in advanced cancers. Sequencing was performed with immunoSEQ multiplex PCR; in TCRdb, only in-frame clones are kept and a portion is missing. The data contain roughly 18,000 clones, 80% to 90% of them seen just once; the ten biggest clones take up 60% to 65%. The material sequenced was CD4+ or CD8+ T cells sorted from blood, taken in a trial of the OX40 agonist ivuxolimab. The receptors were sampled from an adult with an advanced solid tumor such as melanoma, head and neck, liver or kidney cancer.

The rearrangement links TRBV5-6 to TRBJ1-2; D ambiguous. Trimming removed 0 bases from V and 8 bases from J, with 14 bases in between. The CDR3 covers 14 residues. Germline assignment: CDR1 SGHDT and CDR2 YYEEEE. The CDR3 coding sequence is TGTGCCAGCAGCTTGGGGGGATCCTTCTACGGCTACACCTTC. It translates to CASSLGGSFYGYTF.

This rearrangement joins TRBV27 to TRBJ1-2, with TRBD1 as a possible D gene (6 bases). This CDR3 comprises 15 residues. V lost 6 bases and J 2 bases, leaving 16 bases between the germline ends. In germline, CDR1 is MNHEY, CDR2 SMNVEV (reference sequence). The CDR3 spells CASSYYRGINYGYTF. CDR3 nucleotides: TGTGCCAGCAGCTATTATAGGGGGATAAACTATGGCTACACCTTC.

The rearrangement links TRBV6-5 to TRBJ2-5, with D unclear. V dropped 0 bases and J dropped 4 bases, with 12 bases sitting between them. This CDR3 region has 15 residues. The germline CDR1 and CDR2 sequences are MNHEY and SVGAGI. CDR3 coding DNA: TGTGCCAGCAGTTACTCCGAAAACCTTGGAGAGACCCAGTACTTC. Protein product: CASSYSENLGETQYF.

The V call is TRBV4-1, the J call TRBJ1-5; no definite D call. The CDR3 consists of 16 residues. The germline CDR1 and CDR2 sequences are MGHRA and YSYEKL. Between the trimmed V and J ends, which lost 1 base and 2 bases, there was a span of 12 bases. DNA for the CDR3: TGCGCCAGCAGCCAAGGTAGGAGTCTGGGCAATCAGCCCCAGCATTTT. Amino acids: CASSQGRSLGNQPQHF.

Details on this clone: A read error may explain this, as a much larger clone is one base away. This sequence joins TRBV4-2 and TRBJ1-4; D may be TRBD1 (5 bases). The CDR3 is 16 residues long. In germline, CDR1 is LGHNA, CDR2 YNFKEQ. The chain's CDR3 is CVSSQDPGRANEKLFF. The CDR3 coding sequence is TGTGTCAGCAGCCAAGATCCAGGGCGTGCTAATGAAAAACTGTTTTTT.

This clone was detected a few times. The J gene is TRBJ1-1, the V gene TRBV30; D unresolved. There are 12 residues in the CDR3. V was trimmed by 2 bases and J by 0 bases, leaving 4 bases between them. Germline loops: CDR1 GTSNPN, CDR2 SVGIG (reference sequence). The CDR3 is CAWSPLNTEAFF. DNA of the CDR3: TGTGCCTGGAGTCCTTTGAACACTGAAGCTTTCTTT.

The chain recombines TRBV30 with TRBJ2-5; TRBD2 matches 9 bases. Looked up from germline, CDR1 is GTSNPN and CDR2 is SVGIG (reference sequence). CDR3 length: 13 residues. After removal of 3 bases from V and 5 bases from J, the junction contained 4 bases not matched to a gene. The CDR3 loop is CAWRPSGTETQYF. For the CDR3, the DNA is TGTGCCTGGAGGCCTAGCGGGACGGAGACCCAGTACTTC.

The gene calls are TRBV15 and TRBJ2-3, with D unresolved. There are 11 residues in the CDR3. Trimming pared 1 base from V and 5 bases from J, leaving 1 base between. The germline gives CDR1 LNHNV, CDR2 YYDKDF (reference sequence). CDR3 coding DNA: TGTGCCACCAGCAGAGTAGATACGCAGTATTTT. Translated, it gives CATSRVDTQYF.

The chain links TRBV28 to TRBJ2-1; TRBD2 might be the D (7 bases). The CDR3 totals 14 residues. V lost 7 bases to trimming and J lost 7 bases, with 17 bases between them. The germline CDR1 and CDR2 sequences are MDHEN and SYDVKM. CDR3 sequence reads: CASTQGLGGNEQFF. CDR3 in DNA: TGTGCCAGCACCCAGGGGCTGGGGGGGAATGAGCAGTTCTTC.

The chain has TRBV7-9 and TRBJ1-1; D may be TRBD1 (6 bases). Germline CDR1 SEHNR, CDR2 FQNEAQ (reference sequence). Trimming took off 5 bases at V and 4 bases at J, with 11 bases between the two ends. The CDR3 is 13 residues long. The CDR3 sequence is CASSKGGGTEAFF. DNA for the CDR3: TGTGCCAGCAGCAAGGGGGGCGGCACTGAAGCTTTCTTT.

The genes are TRBV9 and TRBJ2-7; D call uncertain. CDR1 is SGDLS and CDR2 is YYNGEE in the germline V gene. Trimming took off 3 bases at V and 1 base at J, with 17 bases between the two ends. CDR3 size: 16 residues. The CDR3 here is CASSDGSQTRSYEQYF. The CDR3 bases are TGTGCCAGCAGCGACGGGTCCCAGACACGATCCTACGAGCAGTACTTC.

This chain links TRBV18 with TRBJ2-7; 9 bases map to TRBD2. The length of the CDR3 is 16 residues. Per the germline V gene, CDR1 is KGHSH and CDR2 is LQKENI. After removal of 2 bases from V and 5 bases from J, the junction contained 10 bases not matched to a gene. The CDR3 spells CASSPVLASGNDEQYF. In DNA, the CDR3 is TGTGCCAGCTCACCAGTTTTGGCTAGCGGGAACGACGAGCAGTACTTC.